This TCR beta chain was documented in a study of identical twins. One entry per CDR3 protein results from TCRdb running MiXCR on the 5' RACE reads. The sample shows 510,000 or so distinct CDR3 sequences, about 15% of them seen only once. This CDR3 is 18 amino acids long. CDR1 is MNHNS and CDR2 is SASEGT in the germline V gene. The V and J ends lost 3 bases and 3 bases, in that order; junction bases with no gene match: 9. The sample also formed part of further work on yellow fever vaccine responses in identical twins. From that paper: It has been reported that, in twins, the vaccine T cell response seemed partly convergent and partly personalized.

The clonotype comes from a woman in her late teens or twenties in good health. V and J are TRBV6-1 and TRBJ2-3; TRBD2 aligns across 13 bases. The sample consisted of CD4+ T cells sorted from blood. The CDR3 nucleotides read TGTGCCAGCAGTGAGGTCCACGGACTAGCGGGGGATACAGATACGCAGTATTTT. Its translation: CASSEVHGLAGDTDTQYF.